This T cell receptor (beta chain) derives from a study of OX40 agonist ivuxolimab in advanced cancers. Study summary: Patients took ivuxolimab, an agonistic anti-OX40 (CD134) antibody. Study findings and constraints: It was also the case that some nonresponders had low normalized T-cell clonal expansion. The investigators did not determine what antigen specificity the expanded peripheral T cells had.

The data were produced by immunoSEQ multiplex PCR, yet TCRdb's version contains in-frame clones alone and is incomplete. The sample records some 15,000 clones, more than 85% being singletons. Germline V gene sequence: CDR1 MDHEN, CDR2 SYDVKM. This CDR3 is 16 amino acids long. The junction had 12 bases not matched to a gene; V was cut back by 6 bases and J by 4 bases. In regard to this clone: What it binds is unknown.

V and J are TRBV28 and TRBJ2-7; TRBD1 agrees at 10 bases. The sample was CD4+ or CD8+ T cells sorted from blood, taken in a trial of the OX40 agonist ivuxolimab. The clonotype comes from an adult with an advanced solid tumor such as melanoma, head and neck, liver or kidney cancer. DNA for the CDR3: TGTGCCAGCAGAAACTATCAGACAGGGGGCATGTACGAGCAGTACTTC. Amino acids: CASRNYQTGGMYEQYF.